This entry features one T cell receptor (beta chain) sequence. The antigen remains unidentified. The repertoire was sequenced with immunoSEQ multiplex PCR; TCRdb's copy has only in-frame clones and lacks some. Of some 84,000 clones in the sample, 87% were seen once. This sample was included in a study of T cell responses to AZD1222 COVID-19 vaccine. Overall study findings and caveats: CD4 TCRs covered the whole spike, strongest at regions 160-218 and 743-854. Baseline serology detected seropositivity in only six or seven AZD1222 recipients. Increases in Spike-specific TCR breadth and depth were seen after two AZD1222 doses. Females outnumbered males among donors, who were mostly white British; clonal diversity was possibly underestimated.

The CDR3 consists of 14 residues. From germline, CDR1 is SGDLS and CDR2 YYNGEE. V trimming: 1 base; J trimming: 9 bases; junction bases outside the gene matches: 6. This receptor was identified in an adult who received the AZD1222 COVID-19 vaccine. Source: peripheral blood, taken 28 days after the second AZD1222 dose. This rearrangement joins TRBV9 to TRBJ1-5; 8 nucleotides agree with TRBD1. In DNA, the CDR3 is TGTGCCAGCAGCGTAACGGACAGGGAGCGGCCCCAGCATTTT. Protein sequence: CASSVTDRERPQHF.